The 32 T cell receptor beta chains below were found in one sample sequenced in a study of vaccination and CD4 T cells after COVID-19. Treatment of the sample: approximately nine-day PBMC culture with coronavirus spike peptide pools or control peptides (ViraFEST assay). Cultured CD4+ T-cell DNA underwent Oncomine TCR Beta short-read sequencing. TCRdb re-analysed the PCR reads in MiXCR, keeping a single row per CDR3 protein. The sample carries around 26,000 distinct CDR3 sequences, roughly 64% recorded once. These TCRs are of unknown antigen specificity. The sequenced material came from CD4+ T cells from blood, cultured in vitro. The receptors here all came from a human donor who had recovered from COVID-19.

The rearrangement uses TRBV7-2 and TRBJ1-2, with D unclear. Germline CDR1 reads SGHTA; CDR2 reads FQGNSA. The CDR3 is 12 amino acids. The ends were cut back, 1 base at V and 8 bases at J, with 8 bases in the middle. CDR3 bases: TGTGCCAGCAGCTTAGGGCACGGAGGCTACACCTTC. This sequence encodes CASSLGHGGYTF.

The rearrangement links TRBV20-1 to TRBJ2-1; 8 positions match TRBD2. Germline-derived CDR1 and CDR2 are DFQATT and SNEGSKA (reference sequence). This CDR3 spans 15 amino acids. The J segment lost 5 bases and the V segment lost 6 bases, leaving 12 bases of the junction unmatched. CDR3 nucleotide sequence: TGCAGTGCGGAGAACGGACTAGCTCCTAACAATGAGCAGTTCTTC. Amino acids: CSAENGLAPNNEQFF.

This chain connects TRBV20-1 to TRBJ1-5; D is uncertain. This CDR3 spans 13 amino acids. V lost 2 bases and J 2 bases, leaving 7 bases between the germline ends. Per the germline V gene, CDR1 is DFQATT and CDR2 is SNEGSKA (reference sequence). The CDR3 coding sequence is TGCAGTGCTAGAAAGGCAGGCAATCAGCCCCAGCATTTT. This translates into CSARKAGNQPQHF.

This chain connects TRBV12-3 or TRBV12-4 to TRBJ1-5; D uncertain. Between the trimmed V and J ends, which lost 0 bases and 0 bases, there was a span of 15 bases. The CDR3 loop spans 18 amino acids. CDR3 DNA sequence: TGTGCCAGCAGTTTAGCGCGTGTTCTGGGATTTAGCAATCAGCCCCAGCATTTT. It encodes CASSLARVLGFSNQPQHF.

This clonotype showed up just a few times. DNA of the CDR3: TGTGCCAGCAGCCCATGGGACAGGGGGCCTAATCAGCCCCAGCATTTT. This gives the protein CASSPWDRGPNQPQHF. The chain couples TRBV12-3 or TRBV12-4 to TRBJ1-5, with 12 bases lining up with TRBD1. The CDR3 runs 16 residues. V was pared by 6 bases and J by 4 bases, with 7 bases of the junction left unmatched.

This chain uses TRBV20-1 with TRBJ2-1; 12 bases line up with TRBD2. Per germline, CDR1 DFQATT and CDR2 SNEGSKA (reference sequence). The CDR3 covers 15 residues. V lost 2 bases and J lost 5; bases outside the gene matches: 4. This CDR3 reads CSARLAGGRNNEQFF. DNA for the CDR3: TGCAGTGCTAGACTAGCGGGAGGGCGGAACAATGAGCAGTTCTTC.

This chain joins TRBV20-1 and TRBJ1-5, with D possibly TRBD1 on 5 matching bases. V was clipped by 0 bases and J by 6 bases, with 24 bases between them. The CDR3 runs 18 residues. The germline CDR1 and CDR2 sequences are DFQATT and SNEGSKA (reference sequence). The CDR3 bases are TGCAGTGCTAGAGATCAATGGTCTTACGGGGCGGTTTTTCAGCCCCAGCATTTT. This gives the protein CSARDQWSYGAVFQPQHF.

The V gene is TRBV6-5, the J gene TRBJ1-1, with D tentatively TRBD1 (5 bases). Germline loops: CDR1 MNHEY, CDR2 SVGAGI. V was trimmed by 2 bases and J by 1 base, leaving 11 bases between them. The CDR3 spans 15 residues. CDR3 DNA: TGTGCCAGCAGTTACGATCGGGGACGGAACACTGAAGCTTTCTTT. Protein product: CASSYDRGRNTEAFF.

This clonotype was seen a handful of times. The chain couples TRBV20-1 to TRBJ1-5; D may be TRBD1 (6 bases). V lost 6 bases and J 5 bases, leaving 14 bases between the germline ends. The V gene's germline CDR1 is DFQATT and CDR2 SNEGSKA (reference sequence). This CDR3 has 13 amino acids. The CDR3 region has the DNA TGCAGTGCCGTCCAAGGGGGAGATCAGCCCCAGCATTTT. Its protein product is CSAVQGGDQPQHF.

The CDR3 loop is CATSDYPKGPTHEQFF. DNA for the CDR3: TGTGCCACCAGTGATTACCCCAAGGGGCCGACCCATGAGCAGTTCTTC. V usage is TRBV24-1 and J usage is TRBJ2-1; a weak D match, TRBD1 (5 bases). V lost 2 bases, J lost 8 bases, and 18 bases lay in between. The CDR3 totals 16 residues. Germline CDR1 is KGHDR and CDR2 is SFDVKD.

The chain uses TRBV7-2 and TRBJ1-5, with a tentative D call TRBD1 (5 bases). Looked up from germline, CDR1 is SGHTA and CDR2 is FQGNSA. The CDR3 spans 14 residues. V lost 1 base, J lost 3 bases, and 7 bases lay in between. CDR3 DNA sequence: TGTGCCAGCAGCTTAGGACAGTTCAATCAGCCCCAGCATTTT. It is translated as CASSLGQFNQPQHF.

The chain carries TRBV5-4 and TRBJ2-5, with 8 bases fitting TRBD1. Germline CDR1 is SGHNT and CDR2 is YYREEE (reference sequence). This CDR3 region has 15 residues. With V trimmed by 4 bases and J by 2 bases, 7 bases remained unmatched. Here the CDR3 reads CASSPLQGVQETQYF. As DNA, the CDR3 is TGTGCCAGCAGCCCCCTACAGGGGGTTCAAGAGACCCAGTACTTC.

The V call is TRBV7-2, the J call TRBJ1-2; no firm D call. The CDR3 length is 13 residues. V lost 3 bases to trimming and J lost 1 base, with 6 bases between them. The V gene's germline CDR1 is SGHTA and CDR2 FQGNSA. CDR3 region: CASSFDGNYGYTF. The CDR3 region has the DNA TGTGCCAGCAGCTTTGATGGTAACTATGGCTACACCTTC.

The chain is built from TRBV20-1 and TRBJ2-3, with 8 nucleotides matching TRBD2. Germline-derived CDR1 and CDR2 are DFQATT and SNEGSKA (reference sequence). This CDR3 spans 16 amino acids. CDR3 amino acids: CSARGGSSGSADTQYF. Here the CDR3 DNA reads TGCAGCGCCCGAGGGGGGTCCAGCGGGAGCGCAGATACGCAGTATTTT.

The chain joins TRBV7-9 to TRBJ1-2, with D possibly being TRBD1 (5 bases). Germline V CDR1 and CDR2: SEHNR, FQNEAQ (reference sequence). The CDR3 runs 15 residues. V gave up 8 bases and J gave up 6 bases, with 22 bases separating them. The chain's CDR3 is CASLLTGQGGDGYTF. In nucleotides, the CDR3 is TGTGCCAGCCTCTTAACGGGGCAGGGAGGGGATGGCTACACCTTC.

The CDR3 here is CASSPTGTGDSLNTEAFF. For the CDR3, the DNA is TGTGCCAGCAGCCCGACCGGGACAGGGGACAGCTTGAACACTGAAGCTTTCTTT. The chain uses TRBV7-9 and TRBJ1-1; 10 bases are a match to TRBD1. The CDR3 is made up of 18 amino acids. V lost 5 bases to trimming and J lost 0 bases; unmatched junction nucleotides: 12. Germline assignment: CDR1 SEHNR and CDR2 FQNEAQ (reference sequence).

In DNA, the CDR3 is TGTGCCAGCAGCTTAGGTTCAGTCTCTGGAAACACCATATATTTT. It encodes CASSLGSVSGNTIYF. J is TRBJ1-3 and V is TRBV7-2; D unclear. This CDR3 is built from 15 residues. Germline CDR1 and CDR2: SGHTA and FQGNSA. V lost 1 base to trimming and J lost 0 bases, with 7 bases between them. Drawing the rest from reference TRBV7-2 and TRBJ1-3, the complete variable domain is GAGVSQSPSNKVTEKGKDVELRCDPISGHTALYWYRQSLGQGLEFLIYFQGNSAPDKSGLPSDRFSAERTGGSVSTLTIQRTQQEDSAVYLCASSLGSVSGNTIYFGEGSWLTVV.

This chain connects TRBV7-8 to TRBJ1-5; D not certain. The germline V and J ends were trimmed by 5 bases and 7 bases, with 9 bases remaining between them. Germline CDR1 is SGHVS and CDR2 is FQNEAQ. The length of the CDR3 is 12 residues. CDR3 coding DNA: TGTGCCAGCAGCCTCCCGAGGCAGCCCCAGCATTTT. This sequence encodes CASSLPRQPQHF.

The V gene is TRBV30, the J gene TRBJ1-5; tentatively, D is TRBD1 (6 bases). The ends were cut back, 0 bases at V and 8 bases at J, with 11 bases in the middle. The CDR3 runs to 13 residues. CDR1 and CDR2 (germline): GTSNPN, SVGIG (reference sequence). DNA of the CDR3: TGTGCCTGGAGTGTTGGGGGGGCCAAGCCCCAGCATTTT. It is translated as CAWSVGGAKPQHF.

CDR3 residues: CASSQDRGSGRDTDTQYF. DNA for the CDR3: TGCGCCAGCAGCCAAGATCGGGGTAGCGGGAGGGATACAGATACGCAGTATTTT. The chain combines TRBV4-1 with TRBJ2-3; TRBD2 matches 11 bases. The CDR3 covers 18 residues. The V gene's germline CDR1 is MGHRA and CDR2 YSYEKL. The V and J ends lost 0 bases and 3 bases, in that order; junction bases with no gene match: 8.

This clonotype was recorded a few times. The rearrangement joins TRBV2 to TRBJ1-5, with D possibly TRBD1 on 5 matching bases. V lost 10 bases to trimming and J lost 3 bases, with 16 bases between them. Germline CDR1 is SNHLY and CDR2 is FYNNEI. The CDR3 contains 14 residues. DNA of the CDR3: TGTGCCACCACTGGGGCACGGGTCAATCAGCCCCAGCATTTT. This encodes CATTGARVNQPQHF.

CDR3 in amino acids: CASSIGPGGWRTEAFF. The CDR3 DNA reads TGTGCCAGTAGTATAGGCCCCGGGGGCTGGCGGACTGAAGCTTTCTTT. The chain has TRBV19 and TRBJ1-1; possibly TRBD1 for D (6 bases). Trimming took off 1 base at V and 5 bases at J, with 17 bases between the two ends. Germline V CDR1 and CDR2: LNHDA, SQIVND (reference sequence). The CDR3 is 16 amino acids.

The CDR3 DNA reads TGTGCCAGCAGTTACGCCAGGGAGGAAGCTTTCTTT. The encoded protein is CASSYAREEAFF. This sequence joins TRBV6-5 and TRBJ1-1; tentative D call: TRBD1 (5 bases). Germline lookup yields CDR1 MNHEY and CDR2 SVGAGI. Trimming removed 2 bases from V and 8 bases from J, with 9 bases in between. There are 12 residues in the CDR3.

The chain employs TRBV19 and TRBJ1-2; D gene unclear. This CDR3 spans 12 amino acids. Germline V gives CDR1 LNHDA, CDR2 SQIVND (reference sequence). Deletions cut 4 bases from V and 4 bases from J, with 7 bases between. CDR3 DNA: TGTGCCAGTAGTAGGGGAGGCTATGGCTACACCTTC. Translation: CASSRGGYGYTF.

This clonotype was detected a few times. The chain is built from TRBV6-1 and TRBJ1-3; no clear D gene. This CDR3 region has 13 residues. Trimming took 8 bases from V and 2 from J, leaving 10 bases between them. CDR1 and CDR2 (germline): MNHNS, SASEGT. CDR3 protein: CASLLRAGNTIYF. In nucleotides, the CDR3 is TGTGCCAGCCTTCTGAGGGCTGGAAACACCATATATTTT.

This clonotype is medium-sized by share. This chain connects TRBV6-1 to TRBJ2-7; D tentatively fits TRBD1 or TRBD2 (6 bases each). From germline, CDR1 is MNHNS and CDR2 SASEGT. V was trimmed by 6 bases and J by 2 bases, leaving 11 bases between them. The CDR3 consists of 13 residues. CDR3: CASSRGLTYEQYF. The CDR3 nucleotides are TGTGCCAGCAGCAGGGGACTGACCTACGAGCAGTACTTC.

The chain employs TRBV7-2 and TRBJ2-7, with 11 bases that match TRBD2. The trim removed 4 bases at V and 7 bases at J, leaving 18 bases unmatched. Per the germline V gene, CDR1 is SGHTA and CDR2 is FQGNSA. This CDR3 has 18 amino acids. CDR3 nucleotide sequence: TGTGCCAGCAGCTCTCAGAGGTCTACTAGCGGGAGCCCTAGGGAGCAGTACTTC. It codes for CASSSQRSTSGSPREQYF.

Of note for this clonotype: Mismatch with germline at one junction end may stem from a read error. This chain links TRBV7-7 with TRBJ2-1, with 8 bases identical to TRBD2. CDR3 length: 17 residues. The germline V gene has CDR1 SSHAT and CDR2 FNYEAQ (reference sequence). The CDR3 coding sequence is TGTGCTAGCAGCGATCTGGGTCGGGAGGGGGGGCCCAATGAGCAGTTCTTC. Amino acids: CASSDLGREGGPNEQFF.

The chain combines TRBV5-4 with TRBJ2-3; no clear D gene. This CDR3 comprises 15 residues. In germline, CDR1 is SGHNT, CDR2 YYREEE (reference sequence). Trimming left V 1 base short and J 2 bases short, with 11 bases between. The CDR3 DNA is TGTGCCAGCAGCTTGCAGACTTCCGACACAGATACGCAGTATTTT. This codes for CASSLQTSDTDTQYF. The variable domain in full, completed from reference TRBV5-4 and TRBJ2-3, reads ETGVTQSPTHLIKTRGQQVTLRCSSQSGHNTVSWYQQALGQGPQFIFQYYREEENGRGNFPPRFSGLQFPNYSSELNVNALELDDSALYLCASSLQTSDTDTQYFGPGTRLTVL.

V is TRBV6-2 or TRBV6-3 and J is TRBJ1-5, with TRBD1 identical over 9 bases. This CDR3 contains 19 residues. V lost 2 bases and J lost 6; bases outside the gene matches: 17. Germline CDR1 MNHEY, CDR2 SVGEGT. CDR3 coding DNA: TGTGCCAGCAGTTACCACCGTCGCTCACAGGGGGCCGGAGGTCAGCCCCAGCATTTT. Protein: CASSYHRRSQGAGGQPQHF.

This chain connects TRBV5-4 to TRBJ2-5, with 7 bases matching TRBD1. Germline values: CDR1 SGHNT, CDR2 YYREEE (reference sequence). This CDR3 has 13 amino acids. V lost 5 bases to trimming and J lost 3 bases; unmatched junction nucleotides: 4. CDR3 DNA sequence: TGTGCCAGCAGTCGAGGACAGGAAGAGACCCAGTACTTC. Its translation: CASSRGQEETQYF.

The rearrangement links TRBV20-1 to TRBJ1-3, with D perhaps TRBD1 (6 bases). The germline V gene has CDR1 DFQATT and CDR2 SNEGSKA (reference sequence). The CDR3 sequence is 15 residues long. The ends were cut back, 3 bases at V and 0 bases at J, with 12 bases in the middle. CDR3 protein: CSASVDSFSGNTIYF. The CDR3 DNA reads TGCAGTGCTAGCGTGGACAGCTTCTCTGGAAACACCATATATTTT.